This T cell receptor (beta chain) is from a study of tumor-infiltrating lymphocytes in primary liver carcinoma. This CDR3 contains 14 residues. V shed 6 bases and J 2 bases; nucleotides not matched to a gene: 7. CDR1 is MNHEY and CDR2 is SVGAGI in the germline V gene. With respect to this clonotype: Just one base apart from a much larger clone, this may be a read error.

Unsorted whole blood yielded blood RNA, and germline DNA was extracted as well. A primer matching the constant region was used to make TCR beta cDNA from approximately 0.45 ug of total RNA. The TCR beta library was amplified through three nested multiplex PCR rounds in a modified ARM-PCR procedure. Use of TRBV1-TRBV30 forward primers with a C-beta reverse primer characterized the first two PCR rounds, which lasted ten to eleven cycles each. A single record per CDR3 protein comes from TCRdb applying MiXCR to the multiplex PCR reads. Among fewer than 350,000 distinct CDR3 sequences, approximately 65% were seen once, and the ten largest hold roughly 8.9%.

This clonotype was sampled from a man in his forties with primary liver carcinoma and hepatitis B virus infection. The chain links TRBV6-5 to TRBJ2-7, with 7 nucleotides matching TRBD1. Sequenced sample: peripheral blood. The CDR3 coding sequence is TGTGCCAGCAGATCCAGGGACAGCACCTACGAGCAGTACTTC. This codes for CASRSRDSTYEQYF.